These T cell receptor beta chains were read from a single sample in a study of blood T cells in healthy people across ages. TCRdb processed the 5' RACE reads anew with MiXCR; each CDR3 protein has one entry. The sample has 1.5 million to 2 million distinct CDR3 sequences, 28% seen once. Sequenced input: blood. The receptors shown here come from a woman in her thirties in good health. The CDR3 runs from the conserved cysteine through the conserved F or W. The D gene is left open where the match is weak. Not every row has a clone size; where given, it reads once, few, many or a size class.

>TRBJ2-2|NA|TRBD2|TRBV2
CASSPGTSGNMNTGELFF
TGTGCCAGCAGTCCCGGGACTAGCGGGAACATGAACACCGGGGAGCTGTTTTTT
>TRBJ2-7|few|NA|TRBV7-9
CSSISSAYEQYF
TGTTCCAGCATCTCATCGGCGTACGAGCAGTACTTC
>TRBJ2-1|many|NA|TRBV5-6
CASSSTTSSYNEQFF
TGTGCCAGCAGCTCGACCACCAGCTCCTACAATGAGCAGTTCTTC
>TRBJ2-5|few|TRBD1|TRBV7-2
CASSGTDSQETQYF
TGTGCCAGCAGCGGGACAGACAGCCAAGAGACCCAGTACTTC
>TRBJ1-1|few|NA|TRBV9
CASSVVGQANTEAFF
TGTGCCAGCAGCGTAGTAGGGCAGGCGAACACTGAAGCTTTCTTT
>TRBJ2-7|NA|NA|TRBV20-1
CSASGGNRGYNEQYF
TGCAGTGCTAGTGGCGGGAACAGGGGTTACAATGAGCAGTACTTC
>TRBJ2-2|NA|NA|TRBV18
CASSSDRPHTGELFF
TGTGCCAGCTCGTCGGACAGACCGCACACCGGGGAGCTGTTTTTT
>TRBJ2-5|many|NA|TRBV7-2
CASSMYREQETQYF
TGTGCCAGCAGCATGTACAGGGAGCAAGAGACCCAGTACTTC
>TRBJ2-1|NA|NA|TRBV9
CASSVGGRLSNEQFF
TGTGCCAGCAGCGTAGGAGGGAGGCTGAGCAATGAGCAGTTCTTC
>TRBJ2-1|few|NA|TRBV5-1
CASRVGQGSYNEQFF
TGCGCCAGCAGGGTGGGGCAGGGGTCCTACAATGAGCAGTTCTTC
>TRBJ1-2|NA|NA|TRBV19
CASSITGPYGYTF
TGTGCCAGTAGTATTACAGGCCCCTATGGCTACACCTTC
>TRBJ2-4|NA|NA|TRBV11-2
CASSLDPLATNIQYF
TGTGCCAGCAGCTTAGATCCCCTAGCAACAAACATTCAGTACTTC
>TRBJ2-6|NA|NA|TRBV4-1
CASSQDQDVSSGANVLTF
TGCGCCAGCAGCCAAGATCAGGACGTGAGCTCTGGGGCCAACGTCCTGACTTTC
>TRBJ2-4|few|NA|TRBV20-1
CSASRAGTGAKNIQYF
TGCAGTGCTAGTCGGGCCGGCACGGGGGCCAAAAACATTCAGTACTTC
>TRBJ2-3|NA|NA|TRBV12-5
CASGLRRSGTDTQYF
TGTGCTAGTGGTTTGCGGCGTTCTGGCACAGATACGCAGTATTTT
>TRBJ2-3|many|NA|TRBV20-1
CSARVSGDTQYF
TGCAGTGCTAGAGTCTCCGGGGATACGCAGTATTTT
>TRBJ2-3|many|TRBD2|TRBV29-1
CSVEPAGRTDTQYF
TGCAGCGTTGAGCCAGCGGGGCGCACAGATACGCAGTATTTT
>TRBJ2-1|few|TRBD2|TRBV4-1
CASSQLAEPRGEQFF
TGCGCCAGCAGCCAACTAGCGGAGCCGCGGGGTGAGCAGTTCTTC
>TRBJ2-3|NA|NA|TRBV20-1
CSAVRDTQYF
TGCAGTGCCGTGCGGGATACGCAGTATTTT
>TRBJ1-2|few|NA|TRBV2
CASSEVAYGYTF
TGTGCCAGCAGTGAGGTAGCCTATGGCTACACCTTC
>TRBJ1-6|NA|TRBD1|TRBV20-1
CSARRTGPNSPLHF
TGCAGTGCTCGCCGGACAGGCCCTAATTCACCCCTCCACTTT
>TRBJ2-7|NA|NA|TRBV28
CASRLGGTGSYEQYF
TGTGCCAGCAGGCTGGGGGGGACAGGTAGCTACGAGCAGTACTTC
>TRBJ2-3|NA|TRBD1|TRBV29-1
CCAGTGSTDTQYF
TGCTGCGCCGGGACAGGTAGCACAGATACGCAGTATTTT
>TRBJ1-2|few|TRBD1|TRBV6-6
CASRGQGSGYTF
TGTGCCAGCAGAGGACAGGGAAGTGGCTACACCTTC
>TRBJ2-7|many|NA|TRBV7-2
CASSSTYTVEQYF
TGTGCCAGCAGCTCAACCTACACCGTCGAGCAGTACTTC
>TRBJ1-5|NA|TRBD1|TRBV20-1
CSASWTGTNQPQHF
TGCAGTGCTAGCTGGACAGGGACTAATCAGCCCCAGCATTTT